This T cell receptor (beta chain) was captured by sequencing in a study of Ad26.COV2.S vaccination and SARS-CoV-2 variants. Across the whole study: Enrollment placed the donor in the COV1001 Ad26.COV2.S trial arm. In the study, Ad26.COV2.S was injected intramuscularly once, or twice 56 days apart.

Study-level points and caveats: Marked by substantial breadth, spike-specific CD8+ and CD4+ T cell responses were reportedly seen after vaccination.

The treatment was: 15 to 20 received Ad26.COV2.S at low or high dose, single or two shots; several received placebo; per-sample allocation not given. Specimens were obtained on day 63 following the first vaccine or placebo injection. This vaccine is an Ad26 vector that expresses the Wuhan-strain SARS-CoV-2 spike. A remark on this clone: Its antigen is unknown.

The V gene's germline CDR1 is SEHNR and CDR2 FQNEAQ (reference sequence). The germline V and J ends were trimmed by 0 bases and 4 bases, with 12 bases remaining between them. The CDR3 has 15 amino acids. The method was immunoSEQ multiplex PCR; TCRdb's version includes in-frame clones alone and lacks a portion of them. The data hold 300,000 to 350,000 clones, with 85% to 90% observed a single time. This chain uses TRBV7-9 with TRBJ1-1; D possibly corresponds to TRBD1 (6 bases). The input for sequencing was peripheral blood, taken in a trial of Ad26.COV2.S vaccine versus placebo. This TCR was recovered from a person between 18 and 59 years old who received the Ad26.COV2.S COVID-19 vaccine or a placebo. The CDR3, as DNA: TGTGCCAGCAGCTTAGCGGTGGGGGCGGCCACTGAAGCTTTCTTT. Encoded protein: CASSLAVGAATEAFF.